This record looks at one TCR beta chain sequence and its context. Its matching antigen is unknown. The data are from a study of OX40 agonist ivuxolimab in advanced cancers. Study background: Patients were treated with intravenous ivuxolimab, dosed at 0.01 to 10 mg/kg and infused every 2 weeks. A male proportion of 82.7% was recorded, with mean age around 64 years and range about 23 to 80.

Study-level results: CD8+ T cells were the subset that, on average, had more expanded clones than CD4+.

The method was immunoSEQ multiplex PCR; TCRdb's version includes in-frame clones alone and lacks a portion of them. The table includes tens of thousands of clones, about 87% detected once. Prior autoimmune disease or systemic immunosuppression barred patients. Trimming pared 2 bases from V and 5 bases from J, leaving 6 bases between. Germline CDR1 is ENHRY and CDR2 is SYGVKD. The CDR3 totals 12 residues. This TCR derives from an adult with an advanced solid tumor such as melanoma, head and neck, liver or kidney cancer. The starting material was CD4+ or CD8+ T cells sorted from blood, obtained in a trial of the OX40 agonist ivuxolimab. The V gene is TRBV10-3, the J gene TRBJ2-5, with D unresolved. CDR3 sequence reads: CAISEGFETQYF. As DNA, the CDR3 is TGTGCCATCAGTGAGGGGTTTGAGACCCAGTACTTC.